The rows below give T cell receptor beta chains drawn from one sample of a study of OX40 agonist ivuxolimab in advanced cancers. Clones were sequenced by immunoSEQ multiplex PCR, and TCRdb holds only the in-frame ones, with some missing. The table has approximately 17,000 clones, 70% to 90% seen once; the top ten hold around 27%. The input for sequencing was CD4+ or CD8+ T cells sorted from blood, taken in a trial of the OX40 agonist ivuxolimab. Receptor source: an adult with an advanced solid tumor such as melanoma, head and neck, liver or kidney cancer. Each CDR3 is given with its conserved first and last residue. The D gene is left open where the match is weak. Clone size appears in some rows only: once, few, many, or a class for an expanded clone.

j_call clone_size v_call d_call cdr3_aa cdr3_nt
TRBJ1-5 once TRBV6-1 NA CASSERALGNSNQPQHF TGTGCCAGCAGTGAACGGGCCCTGGGGAACAGCAATCAGCCCCAGCATTTT
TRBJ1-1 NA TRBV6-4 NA CASSKGGWGNTEAFF TGTGCCAGCAGTAAAGGGGGTTGGGGGAACACTGAAGCTTTCTTT
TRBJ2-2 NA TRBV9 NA CASSVAVGELFF TGTGCCAGCAGCGTAGCGGTCGGGGAGCTGTTTTTT
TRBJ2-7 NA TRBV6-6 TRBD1 CASRWGQTYYEQYF TGTGCCAGCAGGTGGGGACAGACCTATTACGAGCAGTACTTC
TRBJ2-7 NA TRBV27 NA CASSHAADSYEQYF TGTGCCAGCAGCCATGCTGCCGATTCCTACGAGCAGTACTTC
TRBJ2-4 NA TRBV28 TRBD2 CASSFWVRGVGYQNIQYF TGTGCCAGCAGTTTTTGGGTCCGGGGGGTAGGCTATCAAAACATTCAGTACTTC
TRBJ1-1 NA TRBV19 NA CASSTSPWSGTEAFF TGTGCCAGTAGTACTAGCCCCTGGAGCGGCACTGAAGCTTTCTTT
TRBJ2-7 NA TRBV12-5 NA CASGFRGSGEQYF TGTGCTAGTGGTTTTCGGGGTAGCGGCGAGCAGTACTTC
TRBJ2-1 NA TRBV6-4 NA CASSDLFASIDEQFF TGTGCCAGCAGTGACTTGTTTGCTAGCATCGATGAGCAGTTCTTC
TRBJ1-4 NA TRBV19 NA CASSYAGVLDQLFF TGTGCCAGTAGTTACGCAGGGGTACTCGATCAACTGTTTTTT
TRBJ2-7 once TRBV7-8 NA CASSFPTETYEQYF TGTGCCAGCAGCTTCCCGACCGAAACCTACGAGCAGTACTTC
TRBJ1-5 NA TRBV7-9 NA CASSLKGGLDQPQHF TGTGCCAGCAGCTTAAAGGGAGGATTAGATCAGCCCCAGCATTTT
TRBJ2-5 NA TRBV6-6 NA CASSLGRRLQETQYF TGTGCCAGCAGCTTGGGACGGCGGCTTCAAGAGACCCAGTACTTC
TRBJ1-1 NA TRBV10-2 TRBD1 CASSELTGAYTEAFF TGCGCCAGCAGTGAACTGACAGGGGCCTACACTGAAGCTTTCTTT
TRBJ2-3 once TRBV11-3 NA CASSLRSSQGAPQYF TGTGCCAGCAGCCTGCGTTCGAGTCAGGGCGCTCCGCAGTATTTT
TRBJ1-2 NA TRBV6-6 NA CASRYPGWEGYTF TGTGCCAGCAGGTATCCAGGATGGGAGGGCTACACCTTC